This T cell receptor beta chain emerged from a study of cytomegalovirus exposure and HLA in healthy donors. Findings and limits, study-wide: First-cohort TCR clusters were later found to tend to co-occur in the roughly 130 validation repertoires. Reports indicated that the classifier achieved high specificity and sensitivity in diagnosing cytomegalovirus status.

The germline CDR1 and CDR2 sequences are SEHNR and FQNEAQ (reference sequence). This CDR3 contains 12 residues. V was trimmed by 5 bases and J by 5 bases, leaving 9 bases between them. TCRdb's copy holds only in-frame clones and misses some; the assay was immunoSEQ multiplex PCR. Among tens of thousands of clones listed, approximately 97% were seen once. About this clone: The target antigen is unknown.

The sequence derives from a woman between 18 and 30 years old in good health and CMV-seropositive. Sequenced input: PBMCs. The chain employs TRBV7-9 and TRBJ2-5, with D tentatively TRBD1 (6 bases). CDR3 sequence reads: CASSSQGETQYF. In DNA form, the CDR3 reads TGTGCCAGCAGCAGTCAGGGGGAGACCCAGTACTTC.